The TCR beta chain under discussion was sequenced for a study of T cell responses to AZD1222 COVID-19 vaccine. TCRdb keeps only in-frame clones here, not all; method: immunoSEQ multiplex PCR. This sample has 96,000 or so clones; nearly 90% occur once, and the top ten carry about 1.5%. Germline lookup yields CDR1 LGHDT and CDR2 YNNKEL (reference sequence). CDR3 size: 15 residues. Trimming stripped 4 bases from V and 5 bases from J, with 17 bases between. This clone was counted only a few times. The material was peripheral blood, obtained on day 0 of AZD1222 vaccination. The TCR sequence derives from an adult in good health. The chain uses TRBV3-1 (or the pseudogene TRBV3-2) and TRBJ1-1; a weak D match, TRBD1 (5 bases). The CDR3: CASSPLGGGDTEAFF. CDR3 in DNA: TGTGCCAGCAGCCCGCTCGGGGGGGGTGATACTGAAGCTTTCTTT.